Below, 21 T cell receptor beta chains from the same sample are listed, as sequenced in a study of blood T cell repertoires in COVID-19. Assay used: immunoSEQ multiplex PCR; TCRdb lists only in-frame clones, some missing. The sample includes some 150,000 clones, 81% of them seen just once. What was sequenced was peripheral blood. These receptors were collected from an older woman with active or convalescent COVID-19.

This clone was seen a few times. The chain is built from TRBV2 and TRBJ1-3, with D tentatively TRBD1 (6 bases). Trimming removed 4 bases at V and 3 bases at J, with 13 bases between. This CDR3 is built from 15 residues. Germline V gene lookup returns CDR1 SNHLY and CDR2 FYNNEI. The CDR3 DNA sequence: TGTGCCAGCAGTGCCGACAGGCTGAGTGGAAACACCATATATTTT. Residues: CASSADRLSGNTIYF.

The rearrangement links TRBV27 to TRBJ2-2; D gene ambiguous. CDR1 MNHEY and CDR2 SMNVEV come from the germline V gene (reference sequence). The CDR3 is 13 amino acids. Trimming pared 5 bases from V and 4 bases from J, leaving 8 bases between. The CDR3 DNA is TGTGCCAGCAGTCCCTTTCGCACCGGGGAGCTGTTTTTT. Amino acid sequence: CASSPFRTGELFF.

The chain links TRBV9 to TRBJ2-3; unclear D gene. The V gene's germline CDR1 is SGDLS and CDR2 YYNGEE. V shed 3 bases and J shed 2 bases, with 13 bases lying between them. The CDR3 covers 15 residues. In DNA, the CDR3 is TGTGCCAGCAGCGCTTGGTCGAGGCCCACAGATACGCAGTATTTT. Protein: CASSAWSRPTDTQYF.

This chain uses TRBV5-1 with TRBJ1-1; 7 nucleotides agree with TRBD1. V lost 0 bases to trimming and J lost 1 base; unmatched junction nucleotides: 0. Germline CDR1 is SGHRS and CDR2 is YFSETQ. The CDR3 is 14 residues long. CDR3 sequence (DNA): TGCGCCAGCAGCTTGGGGGACAGGAACACTGAAGCTTTCTTT. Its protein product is CASSLGDRNTEAFF. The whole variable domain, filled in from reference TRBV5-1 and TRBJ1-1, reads KAGVTQTPRYLIKTRGQQVTLSCSPISGHRSVSWYQQTPGQGLQFLFEYFSETQRNKGNFPGRFSGRQFSNSRSEMNVSTLELGDSALYLCASSLGDRNTEAFFGQGTRLTVV.

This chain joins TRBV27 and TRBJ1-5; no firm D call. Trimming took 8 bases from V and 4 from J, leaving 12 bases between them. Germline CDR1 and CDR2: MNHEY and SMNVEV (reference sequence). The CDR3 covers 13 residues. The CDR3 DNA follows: TGTGCCAGCGTTAGAGGAGGGAATCAGCCCCAGCATTTT. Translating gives CASVRGGNQPQHF.

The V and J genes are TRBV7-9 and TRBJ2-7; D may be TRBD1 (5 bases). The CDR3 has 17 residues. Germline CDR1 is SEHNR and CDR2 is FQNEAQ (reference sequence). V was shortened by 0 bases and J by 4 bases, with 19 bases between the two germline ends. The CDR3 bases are TGTGCCAGCAGCTTAGCGCGTTCCAAGGCAGGGAAGTACGAGCAGTACTTC. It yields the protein CASSLARSKAGKYEQYF.

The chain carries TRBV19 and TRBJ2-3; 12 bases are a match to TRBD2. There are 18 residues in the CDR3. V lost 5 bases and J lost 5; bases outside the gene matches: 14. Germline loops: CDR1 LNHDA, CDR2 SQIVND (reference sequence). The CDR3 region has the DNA TGTGCCAGTAGTCCCTCCTTCAGACTAGCGGGGGTGGAAGATACGCAGTATTTT. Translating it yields CASSPSFRLAGVEDTQYF.

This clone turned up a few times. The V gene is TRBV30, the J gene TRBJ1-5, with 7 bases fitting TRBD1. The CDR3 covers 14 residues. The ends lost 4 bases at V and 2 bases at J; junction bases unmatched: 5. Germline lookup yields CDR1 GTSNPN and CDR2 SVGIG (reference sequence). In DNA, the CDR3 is TGTGCCTGGAAACAGGGGAAGGGCAATCAGCCCCAGCATTTT. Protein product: CAWKQGKGNQPQHF. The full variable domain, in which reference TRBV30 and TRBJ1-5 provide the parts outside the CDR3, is SQTIHQWPATLVQPVGSPLSLECTVEGTSNPNLYWYRQAAGRGLQLLFYSVGIGQISSEVPQNLSASRPQDRQFILSSKKLLLSDSGFYLCAWKQGKGNQPQHFGDGTRLSIL.

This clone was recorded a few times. The CDR3 protein is CATESGTGVSYEQYV. The CDR3 nucleotides are TGTGCCACCGAATCCGGGACAGGGGTGTCCTACGAGCAGTACGTC. The rearrangement uses TRBV28 and TRBJ2-7, with TRBD1 matching 10 bases. The V gene's germline CDR1 is MDHEN and CDR2 SYDVKM. The V segment lost 10 bases and the J segment 1 base; nucleotides outside the gene matches: 10. This CDR3 has 15 amino acids.

This chain's CDR3 is CAWSVPTGRGKLFF. CDR3 DNA sequence: TGTGCCTGGAGTGTACCTACAGGGAGAGGAAAACTGTTTTTT. V is TRBV30 and J is TRBJ1-4, with D possibly matching TRBD1 (6 bases). The CDR3 covers 14 residues. The V end lost 0 bases, the J end lost 10 bases, and 15 bases lay between the germline ends. Germline values: CDR1 GTSNPN, CDR2 SVGIG (reference sequence).

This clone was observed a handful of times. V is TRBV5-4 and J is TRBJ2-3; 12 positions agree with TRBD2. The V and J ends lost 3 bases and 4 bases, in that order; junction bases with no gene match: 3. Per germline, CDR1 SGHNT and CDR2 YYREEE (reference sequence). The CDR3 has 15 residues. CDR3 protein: CASSYSSGRADTQYF. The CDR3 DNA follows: TGTGCCAGCAGCTATTCTAGCGGGAGGGCAGATACGCAGTATTTT.

The CDR3: CASSPGRGMYQPQHF. CDR3 sequence (DNA): TGTGCCAGCAGCCCGGGACGGGGGATGTATCAGCCCCAGCATTTT. The rearrangement joins TRBV6-2 or TRBV6-3 to TRBJ1-5; D might be TRBD1 (5 bases). Per germline, CDR1 MNHEY and CDR2 SVGEGT. Trimming removed 6 bases from V and 5 bases from J, with 17 bases in between. The CDR3 length is 15 residues.

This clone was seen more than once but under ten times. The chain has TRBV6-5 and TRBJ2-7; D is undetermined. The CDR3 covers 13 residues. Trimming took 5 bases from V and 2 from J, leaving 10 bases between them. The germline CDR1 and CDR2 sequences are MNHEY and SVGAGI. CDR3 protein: CASSNFRAYEQYV. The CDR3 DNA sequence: TGTGCCAGCAGTAACTTCCGGGCCTACGAGCAGTACGTC.

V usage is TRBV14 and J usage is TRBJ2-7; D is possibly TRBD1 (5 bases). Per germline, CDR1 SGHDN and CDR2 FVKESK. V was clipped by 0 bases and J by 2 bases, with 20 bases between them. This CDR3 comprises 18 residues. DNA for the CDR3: TGTGCCAGCAGCCAAGATAGTCGAAACAGGCCCCCCCCCTACGAGCAGTACGTC. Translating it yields CASSQDSRNRPPPYEQYV.

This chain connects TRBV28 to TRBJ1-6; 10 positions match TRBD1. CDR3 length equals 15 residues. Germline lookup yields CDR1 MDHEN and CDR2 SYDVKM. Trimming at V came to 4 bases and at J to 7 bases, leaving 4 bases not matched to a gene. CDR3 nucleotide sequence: TGTGCCAGCAGTTCCGCGGGACAGGGGAATTCACCCCTCCACTTT. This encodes CASSSAGQGNSPLHF.

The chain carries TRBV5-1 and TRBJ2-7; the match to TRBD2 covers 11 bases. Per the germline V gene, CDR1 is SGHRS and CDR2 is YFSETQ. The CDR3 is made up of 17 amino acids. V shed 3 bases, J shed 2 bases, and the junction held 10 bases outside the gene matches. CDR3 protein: CASSWSPGTSGPYEQYF. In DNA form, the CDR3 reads TGCGCCAGCAGCTGGAGTCCCGGGACTAGCGGTCCCTACGAGCAGTACTTC.

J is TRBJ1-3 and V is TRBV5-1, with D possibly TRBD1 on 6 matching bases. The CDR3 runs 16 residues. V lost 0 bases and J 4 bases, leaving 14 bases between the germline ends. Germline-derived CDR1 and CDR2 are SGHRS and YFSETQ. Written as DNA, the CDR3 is TGCGCCAGCAGCTTGGAAGGGGGATTATCCGGAAACACCATATATTTT. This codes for CASSLEGGLSGNTIYF.

The CDR3 reads CATSDPRLAYNEQFF. The CDR3 coding sequence is TGTGCCACCAGTGATCCGCGATTGGCCTACAATGAGCAGTTCTTC. V is TRBV24-1 and J is TRBJ2-1; D is ambiguous. Trimming removed 3 bases at V and 2 bases at J, with 10 bases between. The CDR3 runs to 15 residues. Germline CDR1 and CDR2: KGHDR and SFDVKD.

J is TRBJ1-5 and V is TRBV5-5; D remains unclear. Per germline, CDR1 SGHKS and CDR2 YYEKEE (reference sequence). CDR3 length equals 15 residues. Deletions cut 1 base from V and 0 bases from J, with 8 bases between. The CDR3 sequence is CASSLRGISNQPQHF. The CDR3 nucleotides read TGTGCCAGCAGCTTGCGGGGAATTAGCAATCAGCCCCAGCATTTT.

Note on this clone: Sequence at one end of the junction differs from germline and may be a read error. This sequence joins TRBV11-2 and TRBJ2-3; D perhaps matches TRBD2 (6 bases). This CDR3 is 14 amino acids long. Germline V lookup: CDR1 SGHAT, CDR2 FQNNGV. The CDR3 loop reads CASSLGGPGDAQYF. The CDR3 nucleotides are TGTGCCAGCAGCTTAGGGGGACCGGGAGATGCGCAGTATTTT.

CDR3 amino acids: CASSYGLAVEQYF. The CDR3 DNA follows: TGTGCCAGCAGTTACGGTCTCGCGGTCGAGCAGTACTTC. The chain recombines TRBV6-5 with TRBJ2-7; D remains ambiguous. The CDR3 is 13 residues long. Germline CDR1 reads MNHEY; CDR2 reads SVGAGI. Trimming took off 2 bases at V and 6 bases at J, with 11 bases between the two ends.